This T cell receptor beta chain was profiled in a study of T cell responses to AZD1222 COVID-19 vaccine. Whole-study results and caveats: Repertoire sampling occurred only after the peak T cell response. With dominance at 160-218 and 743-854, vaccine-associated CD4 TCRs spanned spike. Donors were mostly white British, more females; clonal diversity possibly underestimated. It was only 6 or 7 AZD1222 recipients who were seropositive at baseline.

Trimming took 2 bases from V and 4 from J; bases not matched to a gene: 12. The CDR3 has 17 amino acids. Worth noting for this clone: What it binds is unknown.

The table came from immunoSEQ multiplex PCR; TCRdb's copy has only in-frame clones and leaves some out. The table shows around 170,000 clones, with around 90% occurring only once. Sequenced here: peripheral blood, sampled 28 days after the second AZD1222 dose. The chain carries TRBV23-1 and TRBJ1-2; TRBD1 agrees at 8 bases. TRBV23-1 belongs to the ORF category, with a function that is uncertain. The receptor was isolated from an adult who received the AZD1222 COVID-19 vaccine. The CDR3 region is CASSQRAVRGRCYGYTF. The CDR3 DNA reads TGCGCCAGCAGTCAAAGGGCGGTCAGGGGGCGCTGCTATGGCTACACCTTC.